This entry lists 5 T cell receptor beta chains sequenced from one sample in a study of shared clonotypes between healthy human individuals. Only in-frame clones appear in the TCRdb table, and some are missing; sequencing was by immunoSEQ multiplex PCR. In the table there are 2.3 million or so clones, approximately 95% of which are singletons. The sequencing input was naive CD4+ T cells from PBMCs. Subset given: CD45RA+ positively selected. Receptors originate from a man aged 18 to 30 in good health. Some clones in this sample may be carry-over from other donors' samples.

The gene calls are TRBV10-3 and TRBJ2-2, with D possibly called TRBD1 or TRBD2 (5 bases each). The CDR3 is 17 amino acids. The V end was cut by 6 bases, the J end by 4 bases, with 21 bases between. Germline lookup yields CDR1 ENHRY and CDR2 SYGVKD. Here the CDR3 reads CAIRSTHPGPGTGELFF. CDR3 bases: TGTGCCATCAGGAGCACACATCCGGGACCTGGCACCGGGGAGCTGTTTTTT.

This chain joins TRBV7-9 and TRBJ2-5; 10 bases line up with TRBD1. Germline V gene sequence: CDR1 SEHNR, CDR2 FQNEAQ (reference sequence). The CDR3 is 15 residues long. J gave up 3 bases and V 1 base, and 2 bases lay outside the gene matches. The CDR3 bases are TGTGCCAGCAGCTTAGGACAGGGGGCGGAAGAGACCCAGTACTTC. This translates into CASSLGQGAEETQYF.

As DNA, the CDR3 is TGTGCCAGCAGCACCAGTCATCCAGCGGGAGTTCCCGGGGAGCTGTTTTTT. This translates into CASSTSHPAGVPGELFF. The chain links TRBV11-1 to TRBJ2-2; 8 bases are a match to TRBD2. Trimming removed 5 bases from V and 6 bases from J; junction bases left unmatched: 14. This CDR3 is built from 17 residues. The germline CDR1 and CDR2 sequences are SGHAT and FQDESV (reference sequence).

Points on this clone: This sample includes further DNA sequences coding for the same CDR3. This chain connects TRBV9 to TRBJ2-5, with TRBD1 matching over 7 bases. V lost 4 bases, J lost 2 bases, and 5 bases stayed unmatched. The CDR3 runs to 14 residues. Germline loops: CDR1 SGDLS, CDR2 YYNGEE. The CDR3 nucleotides read TGTGCCAGCAGCCCTACAGGGGTTCAAGAGACCCAGTACTTC. Protein: CASSPTGVQETQYF.

With regard to this clone: At one boundary the junction diverges from the germline segment, which might be a read error. This chain links TRBV18 with TRBJ1-1; D not resolved. The CDR3 loop spans 16 amino acids. Germline CDR1 reads KGHSH; CDR2 reads LQKENI. The CDR3 is CASSPLQSSKNAEAFF. The CDR3 DNA follows: TGTGCCAGCTCACCCTTGCAGTCTAGTAAGAACGCTGAAGCTTTCTTT.